This passage covers 23 T cell receptor beta chains from one sample sequenced in a study of siplizumab effects on memory and regulatory T cells. TCRdb's table, derived via immunoSEQ multiplex PCR, lists solely in-frame clones and lacks some. The sample lists 50,000 to 75,000 clones, roughly 85% seen once, with roughly 0.4% in the top ten. The material sequenced was memory CD4+ T cells sorted from blood. Every receptor here comes from a human donor in good health.

This chain joins TRBV30 and TRBJ2-1; the D is unclear. Germline V gene sequence: CDR1 GTSNPN, CDR2 SVGIG (reference sequence). Trimming stripped 7 bases from V and 10 bases from J, with 17 bases between. There are 12 residues in the CDR3. For the CDR3, the DNA is TGTGCCTCAGAAGCTCGAAGAGGAGAGCAGTTCTTC. This translates into CASEARRGEQFF.

The chain combines TRBV7-2 with TRBJ2-5; D ambiguous. Germline V gene data show CDR1 as SGHTA and CDR2 as FQGNSA. Trimming left V 5 bases short and J 2 bases short, with 6 bases between. This CDR3 is 12 amino acids long. CDR3 region: CASSRKQETQYF. CDR3 DNA: TGTGCCAGCAGCCGTAAACAAGAGACCCAGTACTTC. Looking up the rest from reference TRBV7-2 and TRBJ2-5 gives the full variable domain: GAGVSQSPSNKVTEKGKDVELRCDPISGHTALYWYRQSLGQGLEFLIYFQGNSAPDKSGLPSDRFSAERTGGSVSTLTIQRTQQEDSAVYLCASSRKQETQYFGPGTRLLVL.

This clone appeared once. V is TRBV6-5 and J is TRBJ1-2; perhaps TRBD1 as D (5 bases). The length of the CDR3 is 14 residues. Germline CDR1 MNHEY, CDR2 SVGAGI. With 7 bases removed from V and 8 bases from J, the gap between germline ends came to 20 bases. The CDR3: CASMTRAATGGYTF. The DNA for the CDR3 is TGTGCCAGCATGACCAGGGCAGCAACAGGCGGCTACACCTTC.

The chain joins TRBV19 to TRBJ1-3, with D uncertain. CDR3 length: 16 amino acids. The germline V and J ends were trimmed by 5 bases and 0 bases, with 14 bases remaining between them. In germline, CDR1 is LNHDA, CDR2 SQIVND (reference sequence). The CDR3 sequence: CASSRQAPVSGNTIYF. The CDR3 DNA follows: TGTGCCAGTAGTCGTCAGGCCCCGGTCTCTGGAAACACCATATATTTT.

J is TRBJ2-7 and V is TRBV20-1; no definite D call. Trimming pared 3 bases from V and 4 bases from J, leaving 7 bases between. Germline V gene data show CDR1 as DFQATT and CDR2 as SNEGSKA (reference sequence). This CDR3 spans 11 amino acids. The CDR3 protein is CSARTHYEQYF. Written as DNA, the CDR3 is TGCAGTGCTAGGACCCATTACGAGCAGTACTTC.

This clone was picked up a small number of times. V usage is TRBV28 and J usage is TRBJ1-1, with 8 bases identical to TRBD1. The trim removed 5 bases at V and 1 base at J, leaving 6 bases unmatched. Germline values: CDR1 MDHEN, CDR2 SYDVKM. The CDR3 extends over 15 amino acids. For the CDR3, the DNA is TGTGCCAGCAGTCCTCCGACAGGGGCGAACACTGAAGCTTTCTTT. Translation: CASSPPTGANTEAFF.

The V gene is TRBV10-3, the J gene TRBJ2-5; tentative D call: TRBD2 (5 bases). Germline loops: CDR1 ENHRY, CDR2 SYGVKD. V was clipped by 6 bases and J by 4 bases, with 6 bases between them. This CDR3 has 11 amino acids. The CDR3 spells CAISGGETQYF. The CDR3 DNA sequence: TGTGCCATCAGCGGAGGAGAGACCCAGTACTTC.

The chain has TRBV11-3 and TRBJ2-1, with D perhaps TRBD1 (7 bases). CDR3 length: 18 residues. Between the trimmed V and J ends, which lost 1 base and 1 base, there was a span of 17 bases. Germline V gene data show CDR1 as SGHNT and CDR2 as YENEEA. The chain's CDR3 is CASSLGRGGTASYNEQFF. The CDR3 region has the DNA TGTGCCAGCAGCTTAGGGAGGGGCGGGACAGCATCCTACAATGAGCAGTTCTTC.

The chain is built from TRBV4-2 and TRBJ2-5; no definite D call. V was shortened by 0 bases and J by 2 bases, with 10 bases between the two germline ends. The CDR3 has 15 amino acids. CDR1 LGHNA and CDR2 YNFKEQ come from the germline V gene. CDR3 residues: CASSQDPFRQETQYF. The CDR3 DNA reads TGTGCCAGCAGCCAAGATCCTTTTAGACAAGAGACCCAGTACTTC.

The CDR3 DNA follows: TGTGCCAGCAGTTACTTAGCCTTACATACGCAGTATTTT. Translating it yields CASSYLALHTQYF. The chain joins TRBV6-6 to TRBJ2-3; D is unclear. Germline V gene data show CDR1 as MNHNY and CDR2 as SVGAGI (reference sequence). Trimming removed 1 base at V and 7 bases at J, with 9 bases between. This CDR3 is built from 13 residues.

The chain is built from TRBV11-2 and TRBJ1-2; 10 positions match TRBD1. Germline CDR1 and CDR2: SGHAT and FQNNGV. The CDR3 is 15 residues long. V trimming: 7 bases; J trimming: 8 bases; junction bases outside the gene matches: 13. Here the CDR3 DNA reads TGTGCCAGCACAGGCAGACAGGGGGCCGCCCACGGCTACACCTTC. It encodes CASTGRQGAAHGYTF.

The gene calls are TRBV4-1 and TRBJ1-6; D not resolved. CDR1 is MGHRA, CDR2 YSYEKL, per germline. V shed 0 bases and J shed 9 bases, with 21 bases lying between them. The CDR3 is 18 residues long. This chain's CDR3 is CASSQEPRAGQMGSPLHF. The CDR3 nucleotides are TGCGCCAGCAGCCAAGAACCAAGGGCAGGCCAAATGGGTTCACCCCTCCACTTT.

This chain links TRBV4-2 with TRBJ2-7; TRBD1 agrees at 8 bases. V shed 1 base and J 3 bases; nucleotides not matched to a gene: 11. The CDR3 contains 17 residues. CDR1 is LGHNA, CDR2 YNFKEQ, per germline. In nucleotides, the CDR3 is TGTGCCAGCAGCCAAGTCCAACTCAGGGGGCGAATCTACGAGCAGTACTTC. Amino acids: CASSQVQLRGRIYEQYF.

The chain recombines TRBV9 with TRBJ2-1; tentatively, D is TRBD1 (5 bases). Trimming removed 2 bases at V and 9 bases at J, with 15 bases between. Germline V CDR1 and CDR2: SGDLS, YYNGEE. CDR3 length: 14 amino acids. The CDR3 DNA sequence: TGTGCCAGCAGCGTGCACCATGGGGCGAGTGAGCAGTTCTTC. It translates to CASSVHHGASEQFF.

V and J are TRBV2 and TRBJ2-3; D gene unclear. The CDR3 has 15 residues. The V and J ends lost 3 bases and 0 bases respectively, with 10 bases between them. Germline CDR1 reads SNHLY; CDR2 reads FYNNEI. The CDR3, as DNA: TGTGCCAGCAGTGACGTCGGCCAGAGCACAGATACGCAGTATTTT. Encoded protein: CASSDVGQSTDTQYF.

This clone was picked up one time. V usage is TRBV27 and J usage is TRBJ2-7; TRBD1 matches at 8 bases. V was clipped by 5 bases and J by 2 bases; unmatched bases: 5. The CDR3 sequence is 14 residues long. Germline CDR1 is MNHEY and CDR2 is SMNVEV (reference sequence). The DNA for the CDR3 is TGTGCCAGCAGTCCCCGGACAGGGCCCTACGAGCAGTACTTC. Translation: CASSPRTGPYEQYF.

This clone is a singleton in its sample. This chain uses TRBV6-5 with TRBJ2-6; D possibly matches TRBD1 or TRBD2 (5 bases each). The V gene lost 0 bases and the J gene lost 7 bases, with 7 bases spanning the gap. The CDR3 is made up of 14 amino acids. Germline assignment: CDR1 MNHEY and CDR2 SVGAGI. DNA for the CDR3: TGTGCCAGCAGTTACTCGGGGGTAGCCAACGTCCTGACTTTC. Translation: CASSYSGVANVLTF.

The chain uses TRBV5-3 and TRBJ1-5; no definite D call. TRBV5-3 is reported as an ORF; its role is uncertain. Trimming removed 1 base from V and 1 base from J, with 6 bases in between. The CDR3 sequence is 14 residues long. CDR3 bases: TGTGCCAGAAGCTTGCGCGTAAGCAATCAGCCCCAGCATTTT. This gives the protein CARSLRVSNQPQHF.

V is TRBV6-1 and J is TRBJ2-1; TRBD1 or TRBD2 may be the D gene (5 bases each). The CDR3 extends over 14 amino acids. Trimming stripped 0 bases from V and 4 bases from J, with 7 bases between. Germline V lookup: CDR1 MNHNS, CDR2 SASEGT. CDR3: CASSEAWGYNEQFF. The DNA of the CDR3 is TGTGCCAGCAGTGAAGCTTGGGGGTACAATGAGCAGTTCTTC.

The chain combines TRBV7-6 with TRBJ2-5; no clear D gene. CDR3 length: 14 residues. Trimming left V 1 base short and J 0 bases short, with 6 bases between. Germline loops: CDR1 SGHVS, CDR2 FNYEAQ. Written as DNA, the CDR3 is TGTGCCAGCAGCTTAGTCGGGCACCAAGAGACCCAGTACTTC. Translating gives CASSLVGHQETQYF.

This chain links TRBV5-1 with TRBJ2-7; D perhaps matches TRBD2 (6 bases). V lost 4 bases and J lost 4, with 15 bases in between. CDR1 SGHRS and CDR2 YFSETQ come from the germline V gene. The CDR3 has 14 amino acids. CDR3 in amino acids: CASSLHDGGYEQYF. DNA for the CDR3: TGCGCCAGCAGCCTACATGACGGGGGTTACGAGCAGTACTTC.

V is TRBV5-1 and J is TRBJ2-7; D not certain. Trimming took off 8 bases at V and 6 bases at J, with 12 bases between the two ends. This CDR3 region has 11 residues. CDR1 is SGHRS and CDR2 is YFSETQ in the germline V gene. This CDR3 is CASTATGEQYF. The CDR3 DNA is TGCGCCAGTACTGCAACTGGCGAGCAGTACTTC.

This chain uses TRBV2 with TRBJ1-1, with D hard to call. Germline V CDR1 and CDR2: SNHLY, FYNNEI. Trimming removed 6 bases at V and 1 base at J, with 12 bases between. The length of the CDR3 is 14 residues. The CDR3 region is CASSFGNRNTEAFF. For the CDR3, the DNA is TGTGCCAGCAGCTTCGGCAACAGGAACACTGAAGCTTTCTTT.